Each of the 31 T cell receptor beta chains below was sequenced from the same sample in a study of cytomegalovirus exposure and HLA in healthy donors. Use of 60 Vbeta and 13 Jbeta primers characterized the PCR. TCRdb's copy holds only in-frame clones and misses some; the assay was immunoSEQ multiplex PCR. The sample lists approximately 150,000 clones, roughly 74% seen once, with about 11% in the top ten. Sample: PBMCs. The source of these receptors is a man younger than 30 in good health and CMV-seropositive.

The chain recombines TRBV10-2 with TRBJ2-7, with D perhaps matching TRBD2 (5 bases). Trimming stripped 6 bases from V and 6 bases from J, with 21 bases between. The V gene's germline CDR1 is WSHSY and CDR2 SAAADI. The CDR3 sequence is 15 residues long. CDR3 bases: TGCGCCAGCAGCGGCAAGAGTGGGGTTGAGGGCGAGCAGTACTTC. This encodes CASSGKSGVEGEQYF.

This clone was counted a few times. Here the CDR3 DNA reads TGTGCCAGCAGTGATTCAAGCGGGAGTACGGAGGTCGCAGAGACCCAGTACTTC. Encoded protein: CASSDSSGSTEVAETQYF. The chain is built from TRBV2 and TRBJ2-5; 8 bases align to TRBD2. After removal of 3 bases from V and 4 bases from J, the junction contained 16 bases not matched to a gene. CDR3 length: 18 amino acids. The germline V gene encodes CDR1 SNHLY and CDR2 FYNNEI.

J is TRBJ2-3 and V is TRBV7-8; a possible D gene is TRBD1 (6 bases). The V and J ends lost 3 bases and 6 bases respectively, with 10 bases between them. Germline CDR1 SGHVS, CDR2 FQNEAQ. The CDR3 totals 13 residues. The CDR3 bases are TGTGCCAGCAGCTTGGGGGCCGGTGATACGCAGTATTTT. Encoded protein: CASSLGAGDTQYF.

The chain uses TRBV19 and TRBJ2-4; D is ambiguous. V was pared by 5 bases and J by 9 bases, with 23 bases between. The germline CDR1 and CDR2 sequences are LNHDA and SQIVND (reference sequence). The CDR3 is 16 residues long. The CDR3 nucleotides read TGTGCCAGTAGTGTGGGTGGTGCCCCTCCCCGAGGCATTCAGTACTTC. Protein product: CASSVGGAPPRGIQYF.

The chain has TRBV7-3 and TRBJ1-1; D perhaps matches TRBD1 (6 bases). Germline V gene sequence: CDR1 SGHTA, CDR2 FQGTGA. Trimming removed 6 bases from V and 0 bases from J, with 17 bases in between. This CDR3 region has 16 residues. The CDR3 DNA is TGTGCCAGCAGAACGATCGGGGGGGCGATGAACACTGAAGCTTTCTTT. Protein sequence: CASRTIGGAMNTEAFF.

This chain joins TRBV6-5 and TRBJ1-2; TRBD1 aligns across 9 bases. The junction had 5 bases not matched to a gene; V was cut back by 2 bases and J by 4 bases. CDR1 is MNHEY, CDR2 SVGAGI, per germline. The CDR3 extends over 15 amino acids. The CDR3 bases are TGTGCCAGCAGTTACGCGGGACAGGGCATCTATGGCTACACCTTC. This sequence encodes CASSYAGQGIYGYTF.

CDR3 sequence: CASSDRGTLTDTQYF. CDR3 coding DNA: TGTGCCAGCAGCGACCGAGGGACACTCACAGATACGCAGTATTTT. V usage is TRBV9 and J usage is TRBJ2-3, with D possibly matching TRBD1 (6 bases). The CDR3 runs to 15 residues. Deletions cut 3 bases from V and 2 bases from J, with 13 bases between. In germline, CDR1 is SGDLS, CDR2 YYNGEE.

The chain combines TRBV19 with TRBJ2-3; the D gene is possibly TRBD1 (5 bases). Trimming took 3 bases from V and 1 from J, leaving 11 bases between them. The germline V gene has CDR1 LNHDA and CDR2 SQIVND (reference sequence). The CDR3 is 15 residues long. The CDR3 bases are TGTGCCAGTAGTATTCCGGGCAGGGGCACAGATACGCAGTATTTT. Protein: CASSIPGRGTDTQYF.

This chain joins TRBV6-6 and TRBJ2-4, with 9 bases lining up with TRBD2. The CDR3 is made up of 16 amino acids. The germline gives CDR1 MNHNY, CDR2 SVGAGI (reference sequence). The V and J ends lost 6 bases and 4 bases, in that order; junction bases with no gene match: 10. The CDR3 region is CASSAGGALWKNIQYF. The DNA for the CDR3 is TGTGCCAGCAGCGCGGGGGGGGCCCTCTGGAAAAACATTCAGTACTTC.

This chain links TRBV28 with TRBJ2-1; 7 bases map to TRBD2. V lost 6 bases and J lost 10; bases outside the gene matches: 12. Germline CDR1 is MDHEN and CDR2 is SYDVKM. The CDR3 runs to 14 residues. CDR3 protein: CASSPAGLLPEQFF. The CDR3 bases are TGTGCCAGCAGCCCTGCGGGACTACTCCCCGAGCAGTTCTTC.

The chain is built from TRBV7-9 and TRBJ2-1, with 8 positions matching TRBD2. The germline V gene has CDR1 SEHNR and CDR2 FQNEAQ (reference sequence). V was pared by 4 bases and J by 2 bases, with 1 base of the junction left unmatched. The CDR3 extends over 14 amino acids. Written as DNA, the CDR3 is TGTGCCAGCAGCTCCGGGGGGGCCTACAATGAGCAGTTCTTC. Translation gives CASSSGGAYNEQFF. Complete variable domain (other parts from reference TRBV7-9 and TRBJ2-1): DTGVSQNPRHKITKRGQNVTFRCDPISEHNRLYWYRQTLGQGPEFLTYFQNEAQLEKSRLLSDRFSAERPKGSFSTLEIQRTEQGDSAMYLCASSSGGAYNEQFFGPGTRLTVL.

This clone showed up just once. This sequence joins TRBV27 and TRBJ1-4, with 9 bases aligning to TRBD1. Trimming removed 5 bases from V and 7 bases from J; junction bases left unmatched: 5. The CDR3 sequence is 14 residues long. CDR1 and CDR2 (germline): MNHEY, SMNVEV (reference sequence). The CDR3 sequence: CASSTTGGIEKLFF. In nucleotides, the CDR3 is TGTGCCAGCAGTACGACAGGGGGAATTGAAAAACTGTTTTTT.

This clone was counted a single time. The chain is built from TRBV27 and TRBJ1-2; D may be TRBD1 (5 bases). Germline V gene data show CDR1 as MNHEY and CDR2 as SMNVEV (reference sequence). The V and J ends lost 3 bases and 8 bases respectively, with 13 bases between them. This CDR3 has 13 amino acids. The CDR3: CASSFGREVGYTF. The DNA of the CDR3 is TGTGCCAGCAGTTTCGGCAGGGAGGTAGGCTACACCTTC.

This clone was detected once. The CDR3 DNA reads as TGTGCCAGCAGTGAAACTAGCGGGAGGGCCCTCCACGAGCAGTACTTC. As protein: CASSETSGRALHEQYF. V usage is TRBV6-1 and J usage is TRBJ2-7; TRBD2 agrees at 13 bases. The CDR3 extends over 16 amino acids. Losses at the gene ends were 2 bases for V and 5 bases for J; bases not matched to a gene: 6. Germline CDR1 MNHNS, CDR2 SASEGT.

The chain is built from TRBV29-1 and TRBJ2-2; 8 nucleotides match TRBD2. The germline V gene has CDR1 SQVTM and CDR2 ANQGSEA. After removal of 7 bases from V and 1 base from J, the junction contained 5 bases not matched to a gene. The CDR3 totals 14 residues. The CDR3 region is CSAWTSLNTGELFF. The CDR3 bases are TGCAGCGCCTGGACTAGCTTGAACACCGGGGAGCTGTTTTTT.

The chain recombines TRBV5-1 with TRBJ2-7, with D tentatively TRBD2 (6 bases). Germline values: CDR1 SGHRS, CDR2 YFSETQ. The CDR3 runs to 15 residues. The germline V and J ends were trimmed by 7 bases and 4 bases, with 21 bases remaining between them. CDR3 region: CASSLSPGDSYEQYF. CDR3 in DNA: TGCGCCAGCTCCCTCAGTCCGGGGGATTCGTACGAGCAGTACTTC.

The chain couples TRBV9 to TRBJ1-6, with D uncertain. CDR1 is SGDLS, CDR2 YYNGEE, per germline. The V and J ends lost 3 bases and 9 bases respectively, with 13 bases between them. There are 14 residues in the CDR3. CDR3 nucleotides: TGTGCCAGCAGCGCCGCGGGATGGCGTTCACCCCTCCACTTT. Translating it yields CASSAAGWRSPLHF.

V is TRBV7-2 and J is TRBJ2-7; 9 nucleotides line up with TRBD1. CDR1 and CDR2 from the germline V gene are SGHTA and FQGNSA. This CDR3 contains 15 residues. V dropped 5 bases and J dropped 3; count of bases not matched to a gene: 8. The CDR3 nucleotides read TGTGCCAGCAGCATCCGGGACAGGGCGTTCTACGAGCAGTACTTC. Translation: CASSIRDRAFYEQYF.

The chain joins TRBV6-5 to TRBJ1-2; TRBD1 matches at 8 bases. The CDR3 sequence is 15 residues long. The germline V gene encodes CDR1 MNHEY and CDR2 SVGAGI. With V trimmed by 2 bases and J by 6 bases, 8 bases remained unmatched. CDR3 loop: CASSYTPGGQDGYTF. Written as DNA, the CDR3 is TGTGCCAGCAGTTACACCCCAGGGGGCCAGGATGGCTACACCTTC.

Details on this clone: Germline is not matched at one junction end, which may reflect a read error. The V gene is TRBV7-9, the J gene TRBJ1-1; 7 bases align to TRBD1. Per germline, CDR1 SEHNR and CDR2 FQNEAQ (reference sequence). CDR3 length: 12 amino acids. Written as DNA, the CDR3 is TGTTCCAGCAGCCCAAACAGGGGTGAAGCTTTCTTT. It is translated as CSSSPNRGEAFF.

The chain recombines TRBV19 with TRBJ2-7, with a possible D match to TRBD1 (6 bases). The CDR3 has 15 residues. Germline V gene sequence: CDR1 LNHDA, CDR2 SQIVND (reference sequence). The V and J ends lost 3 bases and 6 bases respectively, with 18 bases between them. The CDR3 loop is CASSMGQGTWREQYF. The DNA for the CDR3 is TGTGCCAGTAGTATGGGGCAGGGGACGTGGCGCGAGCAGTACTTC.

Note on this clone: A read error may produce the germline difference seen at one junction end. The chain couples TRBV4-1 to TRBJ2-3, with 9 positions matching TRBD2. In germline, CDR1 is MGHRA, CDR2 YSYEKL. The CDR3 is 17 amino acids. CDR3: CASRQVPLAGSTDTQYF. In DNA form, the CDR3 reads TGCGCCAGCCGCCAAGTACCTCTAGCGGGAAGCACAGATACGCAGTATTTT.

This clone was detected only once. V gene TRBV7-9 combines with J gene TRBJ2-1; TRBD2 aligns across 8 bases. The CDR3 contains 14 residues. Germline CDR1 SEHNR, CDR2 FQNEAQ (reference sequence). V trimming: 8 bases; J trimming: 4 bases; junction bases outside the gene matches: 7. The CDR3 DNA follows: TGTGCCAGCTTACTCGCTAGCGGGTACAATGAGCAGTTCTTC. Amino acid sequence: CASLLASGYNEQFF.

The rearrangement links TRBV5-1 to TRBJ2-1; D call uncertain. The V gene's germline CDR1 is SGHRS and CDR2 YFSETQ. CDR3 length: 12 residues. Between the trimmed V and J ends, which lost 2 bases and 15 bases, there was a span of 15 bases. This CDR3 reads CASSFDMRLRFF. DNA for the CDR3: TGCGCCAGCAGCTTTGATATGCGGTTGCGGTTCTTC.

This clone was detected only a few times. The V call is TRBV18, the J call TRBJ2-7; 7 bases match TRBD2. The germline CDR1 and CDR2 sequences are KGHSH and LQKENI. The CDR3 is 13 amino acids. With 1 base clipped from V and 7 bases from J, the junction kept 4 bases outside the gene matches. Here the CDR3 DNA reads TGTGCCAGCTCACCACAAGGGGAGGGGGAGCAGTACTTC. Its protein is CASSPQGEGEQYF.

The chain couples TRBV4-2 to TRBJ2-7; the match to TRBD2 covers 8 bases. Germline V gene lookup returns CDR1 LGHNA and CDR2 YNFKEQ. The CDR3 runs 15 residues. Trimming removed 0 bases from V and 3 bases from J; junction bases left unmatched: 4. This CDR3 is CASSQEVTSVYEQYF. The CDR3 DNA sequence: TGTGCCAGCAGCCAAGAAGTGACTAGCGTCTACGAGCAGTACTTC.

Written as DNA, the CDR3 is TGTGCCAGCAGCTTGACTAGCGGCCAAATTGGGCAGTACTTC. Its translation is CASSLTSGQIGQYF. The chain couples TRBV7-9 to TRBJ2-7; 9 bases align to TRBD2. The CDR3 runs to 14 residues. The V and J ends lost 3 bases and 9 bases, in that order; junction bases with no gene match: 9. Germline loops: CDR1 SEHNR, CDR2 FQNEAQ (reference sequence).

The V and J genes are TRBV20-1 and TRBJ1-2; possible D gene TRBD1, 6 bases. Germline CDR1 and CDR2: DFQATT and SNEGSKA (reference sequence). With 6 bases removed from V and 8 bases from J, the gap between germline ends came to 13 bases. This CDR3 is built from 11 residues. The CDR3 loop is CSAYNRDGYTF. Here the CDR3 DNA reads TGCAGTGCATATAACAGGGACGGCTACACCTTC.

V usage is TRBV5-8 and J usage is TRBJ2-3, with 12 bases fitting TRBD2. The V gene's germline CDR1 is SGHTS and CDR2 YDEGEE. The ends lost 4 bases at V and 0 bases at J; junction bases unmatched: 3. The CDR3 covers 16 residues. The CDR3 here is CASSPGTSGSTDTQYF. For the CDR3, the DNA is TGTGCCAGCAGCCCGGGGACTAGCGGGAGCACAGATACGCAGTATTTT.

The chain combines TRBV9 with TRBJ1-1, with 11 bases that match TRBD1. CDR3 length: 13 amino acids. J was trimmed by 10 bases and V by 4 bases; bases with no gene match: 6. In germline, CDR1 is SGDLS, CDR2 YYNGEE. CDR3 amino acids: CASSHGQGALAFF. CDR3 DNA: TGTGCCAGCAGCCACGGACAGGGGGCTCTAGCTTTCTTT.

This chain links TRBV7-8 with TRBJ1-1; tentative D call: TRBD1 (6 bases). V lost 1 base, J lost 3 bases, and 9 bases lay in between. CDR1 is SGHVS, CDR2 FQNEAQ, per germline. The CDR3 is made up of 14 amino acids. In DNA form, the CDR3 reads TGTGCCAGCAGCTTAGTTGAGGGGGACACTGAAGCTTTCTTT. This translates into CASSLVEGDTEAFF.